This T cell receptor beta chain emerged from a study of blood T cell repertoires in COVID-19. As for the study in general: Sites in the United States, Italy and Spain provided acute and convalescent COVID-19 samples. The cDNA or gDNA used as material had been derived from T cells, B-cell-depleted T cells, or PBMCs.

Either two negative PCRs, clearance, or symptom resolution qualified Cohort 3 donors as recovered. V was clipped by 0 bases and J by 7 bases, with 7 bases between them. This CDR3 contains 12 residues. The germline V gene has CDR1 LGHDT and CDR2 YNNKEL (reference sequence). Authors' processing steps: How many nucleated cells were present was estimated from reference gene primer amplification. This table comes from immunoSEQ multiplex PCR, and its TCRdb copy is limited to in-frame clones, with some not included. The V and J calls and clone size come from that table; D and trimming were worked out from the DNA. The sample holds fewer than 250,000 clones, around nine tenths seen once.

The receptor's source is a man aged 30-40 years who had recovered from COVID-19. The chain joins TRBV3-1 (or the pseudogene TRBV3-2) to TRBJ2-7; the D gene is possibly TRBD2 (5 bases). Source material: PBMCs or T cells enriched from blood (not recorded which). The CDR3: CASSQDRGEQYF. DNA of the CDR3: TGTGCCAGCAGCCAAGATCGGGGTGAGCAGTACTTC.